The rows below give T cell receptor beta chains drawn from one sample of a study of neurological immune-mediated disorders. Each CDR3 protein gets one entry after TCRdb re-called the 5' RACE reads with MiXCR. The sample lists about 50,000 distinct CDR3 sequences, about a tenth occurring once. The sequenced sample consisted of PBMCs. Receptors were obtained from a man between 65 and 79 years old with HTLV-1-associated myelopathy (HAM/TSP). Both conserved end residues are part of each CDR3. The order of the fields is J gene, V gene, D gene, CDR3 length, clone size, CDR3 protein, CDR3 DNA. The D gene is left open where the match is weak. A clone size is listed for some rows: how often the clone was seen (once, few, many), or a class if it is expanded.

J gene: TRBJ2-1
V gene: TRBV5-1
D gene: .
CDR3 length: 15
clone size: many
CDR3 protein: CASSFSGSSYNEQFF
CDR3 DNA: TGCGCCAGCAGCTTTAGCGGCAGCTCCTACAATGAGCAGTTCTTC

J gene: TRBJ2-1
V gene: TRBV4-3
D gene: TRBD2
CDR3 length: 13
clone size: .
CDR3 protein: CASSQQAGYEQFF
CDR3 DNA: TGCGCCAGCAGCCAACAAGCGGGGTATGAGCAGTTCTTC

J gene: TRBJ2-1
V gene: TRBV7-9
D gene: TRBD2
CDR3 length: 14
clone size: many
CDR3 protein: CASSFGTSGRGKFF
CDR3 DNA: TGTGCCAGCAGCTTCGGGACTAGCGGGAGAGGAAAGTTCTTC

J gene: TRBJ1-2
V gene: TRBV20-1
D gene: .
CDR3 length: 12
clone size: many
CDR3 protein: CSARDSDYGYTF
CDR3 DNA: TGCAGTGCTAGGGACAGTGACTATGGCTACACCTTC

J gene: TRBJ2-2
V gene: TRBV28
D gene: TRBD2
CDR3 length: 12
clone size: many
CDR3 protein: CANAGDTGELFF
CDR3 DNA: TGTGCCAACGCGGGGGACACCGGGGAGCTGTTTTTT

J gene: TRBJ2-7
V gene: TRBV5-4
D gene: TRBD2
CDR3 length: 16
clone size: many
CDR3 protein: CASSQDRTSGSYEQYF
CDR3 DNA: TGTGCCAGCAGCCAAGATAGGACTAGCGGGAGCTACGAGCAGTACTTC

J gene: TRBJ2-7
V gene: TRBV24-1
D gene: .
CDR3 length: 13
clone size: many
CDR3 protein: CATQQGSSYEQYF
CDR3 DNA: TGTGCCACCCAACAAGGGAGTTCCTACGAGCAGTACTTC

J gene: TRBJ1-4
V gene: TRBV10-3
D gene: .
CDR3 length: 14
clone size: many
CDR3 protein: CAISNGAVGEKLFF
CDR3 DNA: TGTGCCATCAGCAACGGAGCCGTTGGGGAAAAACTGTTTTTT

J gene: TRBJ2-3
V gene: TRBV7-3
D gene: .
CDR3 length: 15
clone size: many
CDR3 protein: CASSLTTANTDTQYF
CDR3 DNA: TGTGCCAGCAGCTTAACGACAGCCAACACAGATACGCAGTATTTT

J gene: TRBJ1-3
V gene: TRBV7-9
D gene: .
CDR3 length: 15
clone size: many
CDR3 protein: CASSPVSGQGNTIYF
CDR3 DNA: TGTGCCAGCAGCCCTGTCTCCGGCCAGGGAAACACCATATATTTT

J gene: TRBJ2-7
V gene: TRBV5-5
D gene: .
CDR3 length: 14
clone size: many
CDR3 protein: CASSPTPRNDGQYF
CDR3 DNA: TGTGCCAGCAGCCCGACACCCAGAAACGACGGGCAGTACTTC

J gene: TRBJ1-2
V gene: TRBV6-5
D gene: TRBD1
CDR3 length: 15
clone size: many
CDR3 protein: CASRTPGQGNYGYTF
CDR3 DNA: TGTGCCAGCCGGACCCCGGGACAGGGAAACTATGGCTACACCTTC

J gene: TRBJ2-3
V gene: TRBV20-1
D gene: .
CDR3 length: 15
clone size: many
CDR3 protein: CSAHVVSSASDTQYF
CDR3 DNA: TGCAGTGCCCACGTCGTTTCATCGGCATCAGATACGCAGTATTTT

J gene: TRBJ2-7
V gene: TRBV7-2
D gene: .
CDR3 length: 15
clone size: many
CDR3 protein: CASSLMTGSPYEQYF
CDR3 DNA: TGTGCCAGCAGCTTAATGACAGGTTCGCCCTACGAGCAGTACTTC

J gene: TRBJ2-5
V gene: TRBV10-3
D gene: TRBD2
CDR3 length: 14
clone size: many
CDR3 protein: CAISGSRGEETQYF
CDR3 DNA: TGTGCCATCAGTGGGAGTCGGGGGGAAGAGACCCAGTACTTC

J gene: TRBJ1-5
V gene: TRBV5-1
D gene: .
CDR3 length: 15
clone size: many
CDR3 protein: CASSAQGGPNQPQHF
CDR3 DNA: TGCGCCAGCAGCGCACAGGGTGGGCCTAATCAGCCCCAGCATTTT

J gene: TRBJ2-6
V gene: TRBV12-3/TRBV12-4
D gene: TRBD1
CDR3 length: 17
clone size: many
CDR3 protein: CASSSGNRGLGANVLTF
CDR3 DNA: TGTGCCAGCAGTTCTGGTAACAGGGGATTAGGGGCCAACGTCCTGACTTTC

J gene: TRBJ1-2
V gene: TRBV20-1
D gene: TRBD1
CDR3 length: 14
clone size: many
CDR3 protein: CSADPPLQGKGYTF
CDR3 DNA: TGCAGTGCTGACCCTCCACTACAGGGGAAAGGCTACACCTTC

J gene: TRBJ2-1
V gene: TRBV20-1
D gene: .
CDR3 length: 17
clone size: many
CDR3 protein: CSAKRGGPTNRVGEQFF
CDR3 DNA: TGCAGTGCCAAACGAGGGGGACCCACAAACCGGGTTGGGGAGCAGTTCTTC

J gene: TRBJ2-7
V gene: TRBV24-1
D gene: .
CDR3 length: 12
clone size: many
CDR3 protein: CATSDSQYEQYF
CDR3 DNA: TGTGCCACCAGTGATTCCCAATATGAGCAGTACTTC

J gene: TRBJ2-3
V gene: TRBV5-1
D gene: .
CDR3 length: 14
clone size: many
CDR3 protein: CASSPGTQADTQYF
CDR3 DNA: TGCGCCAGCAGCCCAGGGACTCAAGCAGATACGCAGTATTTT

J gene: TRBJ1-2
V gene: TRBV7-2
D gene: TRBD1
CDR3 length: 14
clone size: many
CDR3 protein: CASSSGQEPSGYTF
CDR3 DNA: TGTGCCAGCAGCTCCGGACAGGAGCCATCTGGCTACACCTTC

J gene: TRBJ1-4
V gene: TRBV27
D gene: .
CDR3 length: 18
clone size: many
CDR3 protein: CASSPIRGVQATNEKLFF
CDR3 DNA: TGTGCCAGCAGTCCCATTCGAGGGGTTCAAGCAACTAATGAAAAACTGTTTTTT

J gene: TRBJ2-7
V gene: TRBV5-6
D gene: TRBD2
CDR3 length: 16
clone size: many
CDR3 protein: CASSYPGTSGVSEQYF
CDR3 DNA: TGTGCCAGCAGCTACCCCGGGACTAGCGGGGTTTCCGAGCAGTACTTC

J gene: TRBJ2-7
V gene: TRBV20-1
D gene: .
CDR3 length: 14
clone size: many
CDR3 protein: CSARDAFSSYEQYF
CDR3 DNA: TGCAGTGCTAGAGATGCGTTCAGTTCCTACGAGCAGTACTTC

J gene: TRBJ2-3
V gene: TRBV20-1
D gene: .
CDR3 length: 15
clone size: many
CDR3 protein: CSARDRERSTDTQYF
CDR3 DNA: TGCAGTGCTAGAGACCGCGAGCGGAGCACAGATACGCAGTATTTT

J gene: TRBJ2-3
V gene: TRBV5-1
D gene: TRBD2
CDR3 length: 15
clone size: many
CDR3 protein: CASSSTSGRTDTQYF
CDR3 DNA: TGCGCCAGCAGTTCGACTAGCGGGAGGACAGATACGCAGTATTTT

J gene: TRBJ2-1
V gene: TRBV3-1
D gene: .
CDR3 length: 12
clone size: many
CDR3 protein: CASSQDGHEQFF
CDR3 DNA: TGTGCCAGCAGCCAAGATGGGCATGAGCAGTTCTTC

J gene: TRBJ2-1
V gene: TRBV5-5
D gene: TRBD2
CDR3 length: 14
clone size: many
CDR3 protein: CASSTTGTRDEQFF
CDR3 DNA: TGTGCCAGCAGCACGACCGGGACTAGAGATGAGCAGTTCTTC

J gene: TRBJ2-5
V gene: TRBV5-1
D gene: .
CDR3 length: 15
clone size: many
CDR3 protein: CASSFSQGVSETQYF
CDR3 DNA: TGCGCCAGCAGCTTTTCCCAGGGAGTTTCGGAGACCCAGTACTTC

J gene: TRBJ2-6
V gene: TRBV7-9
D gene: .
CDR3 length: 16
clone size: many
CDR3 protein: CASSSPSNSGANVLTF
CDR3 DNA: TGTGCCAGCAGCTCCCCTAGCAACTCTGGGGCCAACGTCCTGACTTTC

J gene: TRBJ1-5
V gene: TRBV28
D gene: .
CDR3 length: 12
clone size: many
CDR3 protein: CASRDSNQPQHF
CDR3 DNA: TGTGCCAGCAGGGATAGCAATCAGCCCCAGCATTTT

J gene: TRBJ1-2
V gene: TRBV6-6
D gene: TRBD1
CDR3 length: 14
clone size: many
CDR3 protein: CASSYSQGAAGYTF
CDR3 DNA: TGTGCCAGCAGTTACTCGCAGGGGGCTGCCGGCTACACCTTC

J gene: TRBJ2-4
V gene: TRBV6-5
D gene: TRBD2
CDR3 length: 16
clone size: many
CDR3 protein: CASRNLAGVAKNIQYF
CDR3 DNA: TGTGCCAGCAGAAACTTAGCGGGAGTAGCCAAAAACATTCAGTACTTC

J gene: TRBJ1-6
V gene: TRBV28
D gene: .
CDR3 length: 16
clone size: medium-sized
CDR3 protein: CASRRMGVGDNSPLHF
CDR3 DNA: TGTGCCAGCAGGAGGATGGGGGTAGGGGATAATTCACCCCTCCACTTT

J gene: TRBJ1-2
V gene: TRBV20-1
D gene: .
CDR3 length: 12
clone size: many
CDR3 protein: CSAAAGFDGYTF
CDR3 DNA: TGCAGTGCTGCGGCAGGGTTTGATGGCTACACCTTC

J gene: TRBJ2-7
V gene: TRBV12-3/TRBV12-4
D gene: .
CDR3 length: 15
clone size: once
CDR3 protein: CASSPEAAHYYEQYF
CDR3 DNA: TGTGCCAGCAGCCCAGAAGCGGCCCACTACTACGAGCAGTACTTC

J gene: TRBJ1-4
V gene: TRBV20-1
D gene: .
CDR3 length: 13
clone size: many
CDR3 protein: CSARAGAGEKLFF
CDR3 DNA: TGCAGTGCTAGAGCTGGGGCGGGTGAAAAACTGTTTTTT

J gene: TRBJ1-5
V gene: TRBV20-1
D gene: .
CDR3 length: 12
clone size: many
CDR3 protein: CSASAGDQPQHF
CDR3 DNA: TGCAGTGCTAGTGCGGGAGACCAGCCCCAGCATTTT

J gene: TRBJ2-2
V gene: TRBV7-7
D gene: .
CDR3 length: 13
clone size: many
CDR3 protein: CASSSQGAGELFF
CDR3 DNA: TGTGCCAGCAGCTCCCAGGGAGCCGGGGAGCTGTTTTTT